This T cell receptor beta chain is drawn from a study of sequential checkpoint blockade in melanoma. As for the study in general: First-line arms were nivolumab then ipilimumab, or the reverse, randomized 1:1. After nivolumab or ipilimumab alone, about 22 patients had week-13 rebiopsies. Study conclusions and caveats: For nivolumab-first patients, baseline tumor clonality was associated with response.

Clones were read by immunoSEQ multiplex PCR, and TCRdb kept only the in-frame ones, dropping some. The sample shows more than 30,000 clones, 30% to 40% of them seen only once. This clone was recorded only once. Its antigen is unknown. This sample's treatment: randomized to nivolumab then ipilimumab (arm A) or the reverse (arm B). Patients had received no earlier DNA-damaging chemotherapy. V lost 6 bases and J lost 3; bases outside the gene matches: 8. Germline CDR1 reads LNHDA; CDR2 reads SQIVND (reference sequence). This CDR3 is built from 15 residues. The source material was tumor tissue (inferred from file names), sampled from a patient given nivolumab and ipilimumab in sequence. The chain carries TRBV19 and TRBJ1-1, with 9 bases matching TRBD1. The receptor's source is a human donor with melanoma. The CDR3 loop reads CASRQAWTGDTEAFF. The CDR3 coding sequence is TGTGCCAGTAGACAAGCCTGGACAGGGGACACTGAAGCTTTCTTT.